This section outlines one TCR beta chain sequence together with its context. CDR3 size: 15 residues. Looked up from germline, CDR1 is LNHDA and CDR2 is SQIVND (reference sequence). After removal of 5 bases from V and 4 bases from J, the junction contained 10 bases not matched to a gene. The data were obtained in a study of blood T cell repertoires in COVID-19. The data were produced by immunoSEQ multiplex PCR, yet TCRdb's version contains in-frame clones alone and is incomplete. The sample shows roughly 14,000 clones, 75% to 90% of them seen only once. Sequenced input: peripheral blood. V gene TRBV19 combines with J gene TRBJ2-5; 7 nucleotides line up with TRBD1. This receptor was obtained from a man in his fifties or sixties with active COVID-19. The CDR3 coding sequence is TGTGCCAGTAGTGGGCACAGGGGATCCGGAGAGACCCAGTACTTC. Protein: CASSGHRGSGETQYF.